This TCR beta chain was captured by sequencing in a study of blood T cell repertoires in COVID-19. Study context: COVID-19 samples, acute and convalescent, were from the United States, Italy and Spain. T cells, B-cell-depleted T cells, or PBMCs supplied cDNA or gDNA.

Source study methods: Using reference gene primer amplification, nucleated cell counts were estimated. Produced via immunoSEQ multiplex PCR; TCRdb's table is partial and in-frame only. Clone size and the V and J calls come from that table; the DNA yielded D and trimming. The data show a few hundred thousand clones, about 88% seen once. This clone was counted a few times. This clonotype was obtained from a man in his 60s who had recovered from COVID-19. Sequences were obtained from peripheral blood.

Here the CDR3 reads CATSDQTRDSRTDTQYF. DNA of the CDR3: TGTGCCACCAGTGACCAAACTCGGGACTCCCGCACAGATACGCAGTATTTT. The V call is TRBV24-1, the J call TRBJ2-3; tentative D call: TRBD2 (6 bases). V was clipped by 4 bases and J by 1 base, with 17 bases between them. This CDR3 is built from 17 residues. Germline CDR1 reads KGHDR; CDR2 reads SFDVKD.